Here is one TCR beta chain with its context. V dropped 4 bases and J dropped 0 bases, with 15 bases sitting between them. This CDR3 has 16 residues. Germline-derived CDR1 and CDR2 are SGHNT and YYREEE (reference sequence). These data originate in a study of radiotherapy plus CTLA-4 blockade in lung cancer. Method: immunoSEQ multiplex PCR; TCRdb's copy keeps in-frame clones and lacks some. Of 50,000 to 65,000 clones listed, roughly four fifths are singletons. This clonotype originated in a human donor with non-small cell lung cancer who had a complete response to radiotherapy plus ipilimumab. Material: peripheral blood, obtained from a patient treated with radiotherapy plus ipilimumab. The chain couples TRBV5-4 to TRBJ2-3, with D tentatively TRBD2 (6 bases). The CDR3 spells CASSRGASGSTDTQYF. CDR3 nucleotides: TGTGCCAGCAGCCGCGGGGCCAGCGGGAGCACAGATACGCAGTATTTT.